Described below is a single T cell receptor beta chain sequence and its context. Its antigen is not known. The TCR beta CDR3 regions underwent amplification using RNA transcripts as the source. The TCR CDR3 was amplified in a first-round RT-PCR using the HTBI primer set. TCRdb ran MiXCR on the multiplex PCR reads and lists one entry per CDR3 protein. This sample has fewer than 800,000 distinct CDR3 sequences, with over 15% found just once. The V gene lost 1 base and the J gene lost 4 bases, with 10 bases spanning the gap. The CDR3 length is 14 residues. Germline V CDR1 and CDR2: SGHKS, YYEKEE (reference sequence). Clinicians diagnosed patients from clinical symptoms, serum thyroxine and TRAb, thyroid ultrasound and orbital computed tomography. This specimen belongs to a study of T cells in Graves' hyperthyroidism and ophthalmopathy. Study context: At the time of initial diagnosis and before any treatment, peripheral blood was collected.

Study outcomes and limitations: From stable hyperthyroidism, ophthalmopathy was separated by a 13 V-J model. In blood, most of the thyroid clonotypes expanded above 0.001 were also present.

Sequenced material: blood. The TCR originated in a man aged 18 to 35 with Graves' hyperthyroidism. The V gene is TRBV5-5, the J gene TRBJ2-3, with D uncertain. Written as DNA, the CDR3 is TGTGCCAGCAGCTTGTCGGTGTTGTCAGATACGCAGTATTTT. It yields the protein CASSLSVLSDTQYF.